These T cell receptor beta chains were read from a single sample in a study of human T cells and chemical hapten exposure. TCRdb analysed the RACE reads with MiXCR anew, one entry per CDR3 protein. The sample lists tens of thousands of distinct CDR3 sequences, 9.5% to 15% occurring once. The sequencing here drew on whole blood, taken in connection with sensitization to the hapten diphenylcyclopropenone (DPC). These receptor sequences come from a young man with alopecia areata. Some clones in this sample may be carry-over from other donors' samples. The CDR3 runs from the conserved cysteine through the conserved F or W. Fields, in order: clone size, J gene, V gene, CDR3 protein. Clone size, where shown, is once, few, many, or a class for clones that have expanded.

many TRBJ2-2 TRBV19 CASSPGTANTGELFF
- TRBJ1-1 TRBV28 CASRRTRSTEAFF
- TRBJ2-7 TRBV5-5 CASSAGTGVPYEQYF
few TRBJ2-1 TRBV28 CASSYWGRSNEQFF
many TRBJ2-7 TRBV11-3 CASSATGYEQYF
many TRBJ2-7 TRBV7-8 CASSLRLQTYEQYF
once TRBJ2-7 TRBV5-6 CASSSVGEQYF
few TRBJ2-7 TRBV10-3 CASGDNLVEQYF
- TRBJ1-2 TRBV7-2 CASRSPQGNYGYTF
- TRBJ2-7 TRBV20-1 CSARLWQSQYF
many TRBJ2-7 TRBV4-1 CASSPREGGSYEQYF